The text below deals with one T cell receptor (beta chain). This sample was included in a study of blood T cell repertoires in COVID-19. Germline CDR1 and CDR2: SGHVS and FQNEAQ. Trimming stripped 2 bases from V and 1 base from J, with 12 bases between. This CDR3 is 16 amino acids long. Authors' processing steps: Cell counts per sample came from amplifying reference gene primers. Measured with immunoSEQ multiplex PCR; TCRdb has only the in-frame clones, and not every one. V and J calls and clone size are as listed in that table; D and trimming were resolved from the DNA. The repertoire holds roughly 290,000 clones, 89% seen once, with 1.7% in the top ten.

This sequence was found in a woman between 35 and 50 years old who had recovered from COVID-19. The gene calls are TRBV7-8 and TRBJ2-4, with TRBD1 as a possible D gene (5 bases). The material sequenced was PBMCs or T cells enriched from blood (not recorded which). The CDR3 nucleotides are TGTGCCAGCAGCTTAAGGGGTGTCGGCGCCAAAAACATTCAGTACTTC. This encodes CASSLRGVGAKNIQYF.